This TCR beta chain was identified in a study of cytomegalovirus exposure and HLA in healthy donors. Study findings and constraints: Near-uniform donor sequencing depth was presumed by presence/absence analyses. Earlier analysis found most TCR beta V segments productive about 87% or about 30% of the time. A cluster of highly shared sequence variants was likely a sequencing artifact.

V lost 8 bases and J lost 5; bases outside the gene matches: 9. Looked up from germline, CDR1 is MNHNS and CDR2 is SASEGT. The CDR3 is 14 residues long. Both 60 Vbeta primers and 13 Jbeta primers went into the PCR. The data were produced by immunoSEQ multiplex PCR, yet TCRdb's version contains in-frame clones alone and is incomplete. This sample yields 150,000 to 200,000 clones, of which around 86% are seen a single time; roughly 2% belongs to the top ten. Worth noting for this clone: Its specificity is unknown.

The sequencing input was PBMCs. The chain recombines TRBV6-1 with TRBJ2-5; the match to TRBD1 covers 9 bases. This clonotype originated in a human donor in good health. CDR3: CASAGTGRSETQYF. CDR3 in DNA: TGTGCCAGCGCCGGGACAGGGCGGTCCGAGACCCAGTACTTC.